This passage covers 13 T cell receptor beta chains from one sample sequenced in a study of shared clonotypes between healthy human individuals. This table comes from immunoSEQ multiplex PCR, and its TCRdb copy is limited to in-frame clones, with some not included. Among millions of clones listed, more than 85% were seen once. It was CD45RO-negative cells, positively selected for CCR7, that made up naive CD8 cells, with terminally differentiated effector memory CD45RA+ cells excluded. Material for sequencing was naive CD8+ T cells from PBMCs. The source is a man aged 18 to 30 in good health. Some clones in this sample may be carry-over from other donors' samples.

CDR3 sequence: CATSSVLQDTQYF. The CDR3 bases are TGTGCCACCAGCAGCGTACTGCAAGATACGCAGTATTTT. The chain uses TRBV15 and TRBJ2-3, with unresolved D. The CDR3 totals 13 residues. V was clipped by 3 bases and J by 5 bases, with 9 bases between them. CDR1 and CDR2 from the germline V gene are LNHNV and YYDKDF (reference sequence).

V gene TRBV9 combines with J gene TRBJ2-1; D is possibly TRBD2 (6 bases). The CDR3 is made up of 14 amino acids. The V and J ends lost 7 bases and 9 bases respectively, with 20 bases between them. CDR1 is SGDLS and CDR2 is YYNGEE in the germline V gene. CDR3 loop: CASGGGAGSREQFF. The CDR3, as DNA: TGTGCCAGCGGAGGAGGGGCAGGGTCTCGTGAGCAGTTCTTC.

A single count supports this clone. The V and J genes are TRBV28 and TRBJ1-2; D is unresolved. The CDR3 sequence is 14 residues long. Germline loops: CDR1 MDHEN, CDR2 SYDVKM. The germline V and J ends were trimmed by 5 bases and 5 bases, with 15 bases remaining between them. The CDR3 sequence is CASSPLRRMYGYTF. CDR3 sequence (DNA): TGTGCCAGCAGTCCTCTCCGGAGGATGTATGGCTACACCTTC.

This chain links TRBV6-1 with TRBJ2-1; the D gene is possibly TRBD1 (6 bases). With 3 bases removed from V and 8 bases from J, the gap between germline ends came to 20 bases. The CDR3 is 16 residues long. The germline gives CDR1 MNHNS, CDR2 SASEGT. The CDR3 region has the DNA TGTGCCAGCAGTGATTATCCGAGACAGGCTATCGATGAGCAGTTCTTC. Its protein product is CASSDYPRQAIDEQFF.

CDR3 bases: TGTGCCAGCAGTTATGGAAGCCAGTTTACCGGTGAGCAGTTCTTC. It yields the protein CASSYGSQFTGEQFF. The V and J genes are TRBV28 and TRBJ2-1; D uncertain. This CDR3 is 15 amino acids long. Germline CDR1 MDHEN, CDR2 SYDVKM. Trimming took 4 bases from V and 9 from J, leaving 19 bases between them.

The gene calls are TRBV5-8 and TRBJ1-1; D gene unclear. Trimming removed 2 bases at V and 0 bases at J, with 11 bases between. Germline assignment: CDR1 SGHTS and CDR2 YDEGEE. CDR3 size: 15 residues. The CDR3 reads CASSFGLGMNTEAFF. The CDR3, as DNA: TGTGCCAGCAGCTTTGGGCTCGGCATGAACACTGAAGCTTTCTTT.

CDR3 protein: CATSRELKGNYGYTF. CDR3 coding DNA: TGTGCCACCAGCAGAGAATTAAAGGGGAACTATGGCTACACCTTC. The rearrangement links TRBV15 to TRBJ1-2; a possible D gene is TRBD1 (5 bases). This CDR3 spans 15 amino acids. The V end was cut by 0 bases, the J end by 2 bases, with 10 bases between. Per the germline V gene, CDR1 is LNHNV and CDR2 is YYDKDF (reference sequence). The complete variable domain, with remaining parts taken from reference TRBV15 and TRBJ1-2, reads DAMVIQNPRYQVTQFGKPVTLSCSQTLNHNVMYWYQQKSSQAPKLLFHYYDKDFNNEADTPDNFQSRRPNTSFCFLDIRSPGLGDTAMYLCATSRELKGNYGYTFGSGTRLTVV.

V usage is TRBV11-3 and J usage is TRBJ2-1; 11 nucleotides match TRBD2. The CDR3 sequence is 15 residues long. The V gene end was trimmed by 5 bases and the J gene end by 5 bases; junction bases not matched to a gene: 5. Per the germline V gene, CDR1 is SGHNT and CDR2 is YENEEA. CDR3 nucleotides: TGTGCCAGCAGCCTCCTAGCGGGAGGTAACAATGAGCAGTTCTTC. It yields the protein CASSLLAGGNNEQFF.

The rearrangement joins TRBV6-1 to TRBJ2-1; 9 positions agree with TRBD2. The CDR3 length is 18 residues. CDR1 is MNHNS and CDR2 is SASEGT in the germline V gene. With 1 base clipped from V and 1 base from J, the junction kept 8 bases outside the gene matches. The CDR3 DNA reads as TGTGCCAGCAGTGAAGACCCGTGGCGGGAGGGTTCCTACAATGAGCAGTTCTTC. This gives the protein CASSEDPWREGSYNEQFF.

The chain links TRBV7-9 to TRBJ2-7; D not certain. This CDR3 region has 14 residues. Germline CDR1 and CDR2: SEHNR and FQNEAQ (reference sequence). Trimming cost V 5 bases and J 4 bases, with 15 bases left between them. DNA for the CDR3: TGTGCCAGCAGCATTGTAGGGATGTTATACGAGCAGTACTTC. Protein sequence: CASSIVGMLYEQYF.

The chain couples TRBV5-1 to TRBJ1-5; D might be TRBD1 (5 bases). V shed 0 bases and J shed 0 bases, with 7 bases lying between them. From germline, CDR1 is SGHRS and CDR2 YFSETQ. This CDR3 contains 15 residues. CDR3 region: CASSLGQHSNQPQHF. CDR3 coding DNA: TGCGCCAGCAGCTTGGGACAGCATAGCAATCAGCCCCAGCATTTT.

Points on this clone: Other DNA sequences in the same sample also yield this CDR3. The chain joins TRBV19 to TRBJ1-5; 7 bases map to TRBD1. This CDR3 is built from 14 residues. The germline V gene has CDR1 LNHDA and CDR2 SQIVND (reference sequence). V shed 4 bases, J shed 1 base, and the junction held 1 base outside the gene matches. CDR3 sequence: CASSTGGSNQPQHF. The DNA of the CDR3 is TGTGCCAGTAGTACAGGGGGGAGCAATCAGCCCCAGCATTTT.

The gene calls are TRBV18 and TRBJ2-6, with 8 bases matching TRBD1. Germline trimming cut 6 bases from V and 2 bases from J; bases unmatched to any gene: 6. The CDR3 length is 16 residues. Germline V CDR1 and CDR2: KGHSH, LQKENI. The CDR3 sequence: CASSSTGVPGANVLTF. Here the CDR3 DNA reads TGTGCCAGCTCGTCGACAGGGGTCCCTGGGGCCAACGTCCTGACTTTC.